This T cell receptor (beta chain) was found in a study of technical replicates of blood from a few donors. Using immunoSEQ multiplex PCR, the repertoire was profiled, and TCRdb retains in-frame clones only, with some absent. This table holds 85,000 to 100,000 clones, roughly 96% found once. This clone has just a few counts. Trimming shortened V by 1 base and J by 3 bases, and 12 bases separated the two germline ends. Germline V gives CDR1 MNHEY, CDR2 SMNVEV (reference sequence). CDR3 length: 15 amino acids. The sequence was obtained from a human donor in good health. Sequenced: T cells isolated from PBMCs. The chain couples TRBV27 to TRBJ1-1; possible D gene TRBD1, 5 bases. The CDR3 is CASSLYQGGDTEAFF. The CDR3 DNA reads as TGTGCCAGCAGTTTATATCAGGGAGGTGACACTGAAGCTTTCTTT.